This T cell receptor (beta chain) was sequenced during a study of control samples from healthy donors and cancer patients. The CDR3 length is 15 residues. V lost 6 bases and J 5 bases, leaving 17 bases between the germline ends. The germline V gene has CDR1 SGHTS and CDR2 YDEGEE. Here immunoSEQ multiplex PCR was the method, and the copy in TCRdb shows in-frame clones only, minus some. The sample records about 85,000 clones, roughly 89% being singletons. Material: blood. The rearrangement joins TRBV5-8 to TRBJ1-4; tentatively, D is TRBD1 (5 bases). The receptor was isolated from a woman between 55 and 75 years old in good health. The CDR3 region is CASTYGGRRNEKLFF. DNA of the CDR3: TGTGCCAGCACTTACGGGGGGAGGAGAAATGAAAAACTGTTTTTT.